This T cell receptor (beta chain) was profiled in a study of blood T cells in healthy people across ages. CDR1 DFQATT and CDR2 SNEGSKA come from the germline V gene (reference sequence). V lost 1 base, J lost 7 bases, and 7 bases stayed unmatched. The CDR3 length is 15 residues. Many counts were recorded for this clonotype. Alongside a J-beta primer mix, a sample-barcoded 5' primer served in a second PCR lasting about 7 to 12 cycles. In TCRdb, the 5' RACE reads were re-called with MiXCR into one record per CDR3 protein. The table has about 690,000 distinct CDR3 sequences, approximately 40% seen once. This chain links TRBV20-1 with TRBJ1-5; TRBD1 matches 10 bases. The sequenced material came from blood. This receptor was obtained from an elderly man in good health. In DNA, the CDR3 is TGCAGTGCTAGAGGCCCGGGACAGGGGACACAGCCCCAGCATTTT. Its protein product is CSARGPGQGTQPQHF.